This TCR beta chain stems from a study of a mutant IDH1 vaccine in newly diagnosed glioma. Study-level information: Patients were pretreated with radiotherapy, temozolomide, or both, mostly both.

This CDR3 has 15 amino acids. Germline V lookup: CDR1 MNHEY, CDR2 SMNVEV (reference sequence). With V trimmed by 0 bases and J by 5 bases, 5 bases remained unmatched. The time point here: baseline, week 1 (first vaccination visit). The treatment denotes: pre-vaccination baseline after standard-of-care therapy. This table comes from immunoSEQ multiplex PCR, and its TCRdb copy is limited to in-frame clones, with some not included. The sample lists 65,000 to 70,000 clones, around 80% seen once, with 4.6% in the top ten. The source was peripheral blood mononuclear cells (PBMCs), collected from a glioma patient treated with radiotherapy, temozolomide or both. The clonotype comes from a woman aged 18-29 years with glioma. Some clones in this sample may be carry-over from other donors' samples. The rearrangement uses TRBV27 and TRBJ2-7, with 9 bases matching TRBD2. CDR3: CASSLSPSGMDEQYF. CDR3 nucleotide sequence: TGTGCCAGCAGTTTATCACCTAGCGGGATGGACGAGCAGTACTTC.